Shown below are 3 T cell receptor beta chains from a single sample sequenced in a study of molecular identifiers for immune sequencing clone quantification. Each CDR3 protein gets one entry after TCRdb re-called the PCR reads with MiXCR. The table shows some 100,000 distinct CDR3 sequences, with 35% to 40% occurring only once. Sequencing was carried out using naive CD8+ T cells from blood, with Jurkat cell RNA spiked in. Subset meaning: FACS-sorted CD8+CD4-CCR7+CD45RA+ naive T cells. These receptors originate from a human donor in good health. Some libraries in this study had Jurkat cell RNA spiked in.

This clonotype was recorded at least ten times. The gene calls are TRBV2 and TRBJ1-2; TRBD1 matches 7 bases. The junction had 9 bases not matched to a gene; V was cut back by 5 bases and J by 6 bases. This CDR3 is 14 amino acids long. The germline gives CDR1 SNHLY, CDR2 FYNNEI. The CDR3 DNA sequence: TGTGCCAGCAGTCTAGGACAGGTAGTCAATGGCTACACCTTC. It yields the protein CASSLGQVVNGYTF.

On this clonotype: Given a much more abundant clone one base away, this may be a read error. V usage is TRBV12-3 or TRBV12-4 and J usage is TRBJ2-5, with D possibly being TRBD1 or TRBD2 (5 bases each). This CDR3 spans 13 amino acids. The CDR3 sequence is CARSLTRGETQYF. The CDR3 DNA reads as TGTGCCCGCAGTTTGACGAGGGGAGAGACCCAGTACTTC.

In its sample, this clonotype was seen a few times. The V and J genes are TRBV29-1 and TRBJ2-7; 9 bases line up with TRBD1. The CDR3 sequence is 14 residues long. With V trimmed by 6 bases and J by 3 bases, 9 bases remained unmatched. Germline V gives CDR1 SQVTM, CDR2 ANQGSEA. The CDR3 reads CSVSAGTGIYEQYF. DNA of the CDR3: TGCAGCGTCAGTGCCGGGACAGGGATCTACGAGCAGTACTTC.